These T cell receptor beta chains were read from a single sample in a study of blood T cell repertoires in COVID-19. Here immunoSEQ multiplex PCR was the method, and the copy in TCRdb shows in-frame clones only, minus some. The sample lists approximately 180,000 clones, approximately 80% occurring once. Material for sequencing was PBMCs or T cells enriched from blood (not recorded which). The receptors here all came from a woman in her 50s who had recovered from COVID-19. The CDR3 runs from the conserved cysteine through the conserved F or W. The order of the fields is clone size, D gene, J gene, V gene, CDR3 DNA, CDR3 protein. A D gene is named only where the DNA matches it firmly. A clone size is listed for some rows: how often the clone was seen (once, few, many), or a class if it is expanded.

>-|-|TRBJ2-1|TRBV12-3/TRBV12-4
TGTGCCAGCAGTTTTGGAGGCGGGTATGAGCAGTTCTTC
CASSFGGGYEQFF
>-|-|TRBJ2-7|TRBV29-1
TGCAGCGTTGGAAAGGGACTCAACTCCTACGAGCAGTACTTC
CSVGKGLNSYEQYF
>once|TRBD2|TRBJ2-3|TRBV7-2
TGTGCCAGCAGCTTCGGACTAGTAGGCACAGATACGCAGTATTTT
CASSFGLVGTDTQYF
>-|-|TRBJ2-5|TRBV5-4
TGTGCCAGCAGCCCCCACGAACTAGTTTTCGAGACCCAGTACTTC
CASSPHELVFETQYF
>-|-|TRBJ1-2|TRBV5-1
TGCGCCAGCAGCTTGGCCGGCCAGGGTAGGGAGGATAACTATGGCTACACCTTC
CASSLAGQGREDNYGYTF
>-|TRBD1|TRBJ1-5|TRBV23-1
TGCGCCAGCAGTCTACTCCGGAGGGGACAGGTAAGTTGTAGCAATCAGCCCCAGCATTTT
CASSLLRRGQVSCSNQPQHF
>once|-|TRBJ2-1|TRBV2
TGTGCCAGCAAAGAGGCCCCACATATAGATGAGCAGTTCTTC
CASKEAPHIDEQFF
>-|-|TRBJ2-1|TRBV6-6
TGTGCCAGCAGTTACGGGTGGGGGGAGCCGGACAATGAGCAGTTCTTC
CASSYGWGEPDNEQFF
>-|TRBD1|TRBJ2-7|TRBV4-1
TGCGCCAGCAGCCGAACTCCCGGGACAGGGCCATACGAGCAGTACTTC
CASSRTPGTGPYEQYF
>-|-|TRBJ1-4|TRBV28
TGTGCCGGAGGGGGGGCGGCTAATGAAAAACTGTTTTTT
CAGGGAANEKLFF
>-|TRBD2|TRBJ2-1|TRBV4-1
TGCGCCAGCAGCCTTATCACTAGCGGCTTCACGCTTGAGCAGTTCTTC
CASSLITSGFTLEQFF
>-|-|TRBJ1-5|TRBV18
TGTGCCAGCTCCCCCTTTACAGAGAATCAGCCCCAGCATTTT
CASSPFTENQPQHF
>-|-|TRBJ1-5|TRBV28
TGTGCCAGCAGTTTCGCAGGGCTGTATCAGCCCCAGCATTTT
CASSFAGLYQPQHF
>-|TRBD1|TRBJ1-6|TRBV6-5
TGTGCCAGCAGTTACTCGACAGGGGATCCTTCACCCCTCCACTTT
CASSYSTGDPSPLHF
>-|-|TRBJ2-7|TRBV6-1
TGTGCCAGCAGTGAAATGTCCTCAGGGCTTCCCTACGAGCAGTACTTC
CASSEMSSGLPYEQYF
>few|-|TRBJ1-3|TRBV9
TGTGCCAGCAGCGTGACCCGGGACACCCCAGTCTACTCTGGAAACACCATATATTTT
CASSVTRDTPVYSGNTIYF
>once|-|TRBJ2-3|TRBV18
TGTGCCAGCTCACCGCGATCTTTAGATACGCAGTATTTT
CASSPRSLDTQYF
>-|TRBD1|TRBJ2-2|TRBV5-1
TGCGCCAGCAGCGGACAGGAGGTTGTCGGGGAGCTGTTTTTT
CASSGQEVVGELFF